Listed below are T cell receptor beta chains from one sample, sequenced in a study of circulating and synovial CD4+ cells in juvenile arthritis. Assay: immunoSEQ multiplex PCR; the TCRdb copy retains only in-frame clones and omits some. The sample lists some 35,000 clones, just under 97% occurring once. Sequenced material: CD4+ T cells from blood. Every receptor here comes from a human donor with juvenile idiopathic arthritis. Both conserved end residues are part of each CDR3.

TRBV11-2,TRBJ2-7,CASSLGRVGARAYEQYF
TRBV30,TRBJ2-1,CAWMANSYNEQFF
TRBV30,TRBJ1-2,CAWSVGQFYGYTF
TRBV6-5,TRBJ2-1,CASRTRGTVYNEQFF
TRBV5-5,TRBJ1-2,CASIYRGTYTF
TRBV29-1,TRBJ1-1,CSVTESVRAFF
TRBV27,TRBJ2-3,CASSSGKSSTDTQYF
TRBV9,TRBJ1-5,CASSVGHGQPQHF
TRBV4-3,TRBJ1-2,CASRETGSYGYTF
TRBV6-5,TRBJ2-2,CASSGGRDTGELFF
TRBV9,TRBJ2-1,CASSATSGLYNEQFF
TRBV10-2,TRBJ2-1,CASSEDSLSYNEQFF
TRBV7-8,TRBJ1-4,CASSWGPGQRAEKLFF
TRBV2,TRBJ1-1,CASSDPVEVEAFF
TRBV2,TRBJ1-1,CASRVLGQYTEAFF
TRBV30,TRBJ1-4,CAWSGTAGNEKLFF
TRBV29-1,TRBJ1-5,CSVVVRWDQPQHF
TRBV29-1,TRBJ1-3,CSVVKSGNTIYF
TRBV30,TRBJ1-6,CAWNRRAGGENSPLHF
TRBV15,TRBJ1-3,CATSGYLEGTLLGNTIYF
TRBV28,TRBJ1-5,CATAGGGSRDQPQHF
TRBV18,TRBJ1-3,CASSPSRTVRGNTIYF
TRBV29-1,TRBJ2-5,CSVEAGGETQYF
TRBV5-6,TRBJ1-2,CASSGRERANYGYTF
TRBV11-2,TRBJ2-5,CASSHRGTSVRAGETQYF
TRBV6-5,TRBJ2-1,CASKNSGSSYNEQFF
TRBV7-9,TRBJ1-2,CASSVGTGLSYGYTF
TRBV6-6,TRBJ2-2,CASSPGGDHTGELFF
TRBV7-3,TRBJ2-1,CASSLSSGREGEQFF
TRBV27,TRBJ1-5,CASSFRRGQPQHF
TRBV4-1,TRBJ2-1,CASSQDLFNEQFF
TRBV5-6,TRBJ2-7,CASSLTGVSYEQYF
TRBV9,TRBJ2-3,CASSPSSGSDTQYF
TRBV5-4,TRBJ2-1,CASSLPGGNYNEQFF
TRBV19,TRBJ2-1,CASSISGSAYNEQFF
TRBV11-2,TRBJ1-1,CASSPRAAGGDTEAFF
TRBV30,TRBJ2-5,CAWTMYRLKTQYF
TRBV27,TRBJ1-4,CASHGQGATNEKLFF
TRBV19,TRBJ2-3,CASSLFRARTDTQYF
TRBV10-3,TRBJ1-2,CAISEVEYGYTF
TRBV5-1,TRBJ2-7,CASSLSGDEQYF
TRBV7-6,TRBJ2-1,CASSLVGGRNNEQFF
TRBV27,TRBJ2-1,CASSLRLGGYSYNEQFF
TRBV5-1,TRBJ2-5,CASRTSGREYQETQYF
TRBV30,TRBJ2-7,CAWAQVQAYEQYF
TRBV18,TRBJ1-5,CASSPTAGADQPQHF
TRBV5-1,TRBJ2-2,CASSLIAGVNTGELFF
TRBV10-3,TRBJ1-2,CASRQGMGGYTF
TRBV6-5,TRBJ1-2,CASSPSEGGYGYTF
TRBV6-1,TRBJ2-7,CASNTGTYRNEQYF
TRBV7-2,-,CASSRRLAGSSYEQYF
TRBV6-1,TRBJ1-2,CASSESGTNYGYTF
TRBV7-2,TRBJ2-7,CASSFRGSGRTTSYEQYF